This T cell receptor (beta chain) was sequenced in a study of patients and donors after allogeneic stem cell transplantation. The CDR3 runs 12 residues. Germline CDR1 and CDR2: SEHNR and FQNEAQ (reference sequence). V shed 3 bases and J shed 5 bases, with 7 bases lying between them. TCRdb recomputed calls from the RT-PCR reads with MiXCR, one row per CDR3 protein. This table has 15,000 to 25,000 distinct CDR3 sequences, about 5% appearing once. The V gene is TRBV7-9, the J gene TRBJ1-2, with D unresolved. The source is a human donor who was either an allogeneic HSCT recipient or a stem cell or donor lymphocyte infusion donor (not recorded which). It is not recorded whose cells these are; they may come from a transplant donor. Sequencing was carried out using blood, either unsorted or a sorted T cell fraction (not recorded which). CDR3 sequence reads: CASSFLEYGYTF. The CDR3 region has the DNA TGTGCCAGCAGCTTTCTGGAATATGGCTACACCTTC. Combining the CDR3 with reference TRBV7-9 and TRBJ1-2 gives the whole variable domain DTGVSQNPRHKITKRGQNVTFRCDPISEHNRLYWYRQTLGQGPEFLTYFQNEAQLEKSRLLSDRFSAERPKGSFSTLEIQRTEQGDSAMYLCASSFLEYGYTFGSGTRLTVV.